A selection of T cell receptor beta chains follows, all from one sample in a study of cytomegalovirus exposure and HLA in healthy donors. Clones were read by immunoSEQ multiplex PCR, and TCRdb kept only the in-frame ones, dropping some. The data contain about 200,000 clones, more than 70% of them singletons. Sequencing was carried out using PBMCs. Receptors were obtained from a woman in her thirties or forties in good health and CMV-seronegative. Both conserved end residues are part of each CDR3. Fields, in order: D gene, J gene, clone size, V gene, CDR3 DNA, CDR3 protein. A D gene is named only where the DNA matches it firmly. The listing skips clone size in some rows; elsewhere it reads once, few, many or a size class.

>NA|TRBJ1-4|NA|TRBV14
TGTGCCAGCAGCCCCTTCACAGGCATAAATGGGGAAAAACTGTTTTTT
CASSPFTGINGEKLFF
>TRBD2|TRBJ2-3|NA|TRBV9
TGTGCCAGCAGCGTCTCTAGCGGGGCAGATACGCAGTATTTT
CASSVSSGADTQYF
>TRBD1|TRBJ1-2|NA|TRBV9
TGTGCCAGCAGCGTAGGGGACAGGGGCCGGGATGGCTACACCTTC
CASSVGDRGRDGYTF
>NA|TRBJ1-3|NA|TRBV5-1
TGCGCCAGCAGCTTGGATCCCGCGATCTCTGGAAACACCATATATTTT
CASSLDPAISGNTIYF
>NA|TRBJ1-2|once|TRBV10-3
TGTGCCATCAGTGAGGGGGCAGTCAACTATGGCTACACCTTC
CAISEGAVNYGYTF
>NA|TRBJ1-4|NA|TRBV29-1
TGCAGCGTCGCCGCCAGTTCAACTAATGAAAAACTGTTTTTT
CSVAASSTNEKLFF
>TRBD2|TRBJ2-1|NA|TRBV7-9
TGTGCCAGCCTCCCGGGGGCGGGAGGATCCGCCAATGAGCAGTTCTTC
CASLPGAGGSANEQFF
>NA|TRBJ2-3|NA|TRBV6-1
TGTGCCAGCAGTGAAGGGGGCCGAGATACGCAGTATTTT
CASSEGGRDTQYF
>NA|TRBJ1-1|NA|TRBV28
TGTGCCAGCAGTTTGGGGGGGGGACGCGTGAACACTGAAGCTTTCTTT
CASSLGGGRVNTEAFF
>NA|TRBJ2-1|NA|TRBV19
TGTGCCAGTAGTATACGGGGAAAGGGTGAGCAGTTCTTC
CASSIRGKGEQFF
>TRBD2|TRBJ2-3|NA|TRBV9
TGTGCCAGCAGCGTGGCTAGCGGGCCACCAGATACGCAGTATTTT
CASSVASGPPDTQYF
>TRBD1|TRBJ1-5|few|TRBV7-2
TGTGCCAGCAGCTTTAACAGGGGACCCAATCAGCCCCAGCATTTT
CASSFNRGPNQPQHF
>TRBD1|TRBJ2-1|NA|TRBV2
TGTGCCAGCAGTGAATGGACAGGGCAGGGTGAGCAGTTCTTC
CASSEWTGQGEQFF
>TRBD2|TRBJ2-2|once|TRBV29-1
TGCAGCGTTGCAACCGGGACTAGCGACACCGGGGAGCTGTTTTTT
CSVATGTSDTGELFF
>NA|TRBJ1-1|NA|TRBV11-3
TGTGCCAGCAGCTCCCTCCTCCGGGAAGCTTTCTTT
CASSSLLREAFF
>NA|TRBJ1-1|NA|TRBV30
TGTGCCTGGGGGTTCGGTAGACAGAAGACTGAAGCTTTCTTT
CAWGFGRQKTEAFF
>NA|TRBJ2-1|NA|TRBV29-1
TGCAGTGGCGGCGGTGGTTACAATGAGCAGTTCTTC
CSGGGGYNEQFF
>NA|TRBJ1-1|NA|TRBV11-3
TGTGCCAGCACCGTAGCGGACACTGAAGCTTTCTTT
CASTVADTEAFF
>NA|TRBJ1-2|few|TRBV11-2
TGTGCCAGCAGCTTAGGGGCGGGGCCCCCCTATGGCTACACCTTC
CASSLGAGPPYGYTF
>NA|TRBJ2-6|once|TRBV5-1
TGCGCCAGCAGCTTGATAGTCTCCGGGGCCAACGTCCTGACTTTC
CASSLIVSGANVLTF
>NA|TRBJ1-2|NA|TRBV4-2
TGTGCCAGCAGCCAGGCACAACAGGGTTATGGCTACACCTTC
CASSQAQQGYGYTF
>TRBD2|TRBJ2-1|NA|TRBV2
TGTGCCAGCAGTTTCTTGACTAGCGGGATCGATGAGCAGTTCTTC
CASSFLTSGIDEQFF
>TRBD2|TRBJ2-1|once|TRBV7-9
TGTGCCAGCAGCCCTCGGGATGTAGCGGGAGGCCCCGAGCAGTTCTTC
CASSPRDVAGGPEQFF
>NA|TRBJ2-3|NA|TRBV7-9
TGTGCCAGCATCGAACTAGGCCGCACAGATACGCAGTATTTT
CASIELGRTDTQYF
>NA|TRBJ1-2|NA|TRBV5-4
TGTGCCAGCAGCTTGAGGGAGTTAGGCTACACCTTC
CASSLRELGYTF
>TRBD1|TRBJ1-2|NA|TRBV13
TGTGCCAGCAGCTATAGGGACAGCTTGTACTATGGCTACACCTTC
CASSYRDSLYYGYTF
>TRBD2|TRBJ2-7|NA|TRBV5-8
TGTGCCAGCAGCAGGGAAGGGTCAAAAGGCGGGAGGGTCCACGAGCAGTACTTC
CASSREGSKGGRVHEQYF
>TRBD1|TRBJ1-2|NA|TRBV7-6
TGTGCCAGCAGCTTAGGACAGGGCAGGGGCTACACCTTC
CASSLGQGRGYTF
>TRBD2|TRBJ2-1|NA|TRBV11-1
TGTGCCAGCAGCTTAGAACGTCAGCGGGAGGCTACCTACAATGAGCAGTTCTTC
CASSLERQREATYNEQFF
>NA|TRBJ1-1|NA|TRBV23-1
TGCGCCAGCAGTCAATCGAGTGGAGAGCTGATGAACACTGAAGCTTTCTTT
CASSQSSGELMNTEAFF
>NA|TRBJ2-1|NA|TRBV2
TGTGCCAGCAGTGTTAGACAGTTTGAGCAGTTCTTC
CASSVRQFEQFF
>NA|TRBJ2-3|NA|TRBV5-4
TGTGCCAGCAGCTCAGACACAGATACGCAGTATTTT
CASSSDTDTQYF
>TRBD1|TRBJ1-1|few|TRBV4-1
TGCGCCAGCAGCCAAGTTAACAGGGGGAACACTGAAGCTTTCTTT
CASSQVNRGNTEAFF
>TRBD1|TRBJ1-3|NA|TRBV7-2
TGTGCCAGCAGCTTAGTGACAGGGGGTGGAAACACCATATATTTT
CASSLVTGGGNTIYF
>NA|TRBJ1-5|NA|TRBV12-5
TGTGCTAGTGGCACCGGCCAGGGGCCCCAGCATTTT
CASGTGQGPQHF
>NA|TRBJ2-3|NA|TRBV10-3
TGTGCCATCATGTCCAGAGGGACAGATACGCAGTATTTT
CAIMSRGTDTQYF
>TRBD1|TRBJ2-3|NA|TRBV19
TGTGCCAGTAGTCCCTCCCGGACAGGGGGCACAGATACGCAGTATTTT
CASSPSRTGGTDTQYF
>TRBD2|TRBJ2-3|NA|TRBV5-4
TGTGCCAGCAGCTCCAAACTAGCGGGAGGCCATACGCAGTATTTT
CASSSKLAGGHTQYF
>NA|TRBJ2-7|once|TRBV11-2
TGTGCCAGCAGTCTGAGGTTGTTGGCAGAAGGAAACTACGAGCAGTACTTC
CASSLRLLAEGNYEQYF
>TRBD2|TRBJ2-1|NA|TRBV4-3
TGCGCCAGCAGCCAAGATCTAGCGGGAGTATACAATGAGCAGTTCTTC
CASSQDLAGVYNEQFF
>NA|TRBJ1-2|NA|TRBV7-9
TGTGCCAGCAGCCCCCGGGAGGGGATACAATATGGCTACACCTTC
CASSPREGIQYGYTF
>TRBD1|TRBJ1-5|few|TRBV25-1
TGTGCCAGCAGTGGGGACAGGGCTCTCTTGAATCAGCCCCAGCATTTT
CASSGDRALLNQPQHF
>NA|TRBJ1-1|NA|TRBV27
TGTGCCAGCAGTTTAACAGGGACATGGAGATGGAACACTGAAGCTTTCTTT
CASSLTGTWRWNTEAFF
>NA|TRBJ1-2|NA|TRBV12-5
TGTGCTAGTGGTTTGGTGAGCCCAGGGCTTGGGGGCTACACCTTC
CASGLVSPGLGGYTF
>NA|TRBJ1-5|NA|TRBV2
TGTGCCAGCAGGACGGAGAGCAATCAGCCCCAGCATTTT
CASRTESNQPQHF
>TRBD1|TRBJ1-4|once|TRBV9
TGTGCCAGCAGCGCCGGGACAGGGGGGATTTGGGAAAAACTGTTTTTT
CASSAGTGGIWEKLFF
>TRBD2|TRBJ2-2|NA|TRBV29-1
TGCAGCGTTTCTGCTAGCGGGACCGGGGAGCTGTTTTTT
CSVSASGTGELFF
>NA|TRBJ1-5|NA|TRBV30
TGTGCCTGGAGTGTGGGGGGGGGCCCCAATCAGCCCCAGCATTTT
CAWSVGGGPNQPQHF
>TRBD1|TRBJ1-2|NA|TRBV19
TGTGCCAGTAGTGGACAGGGGCTAAGAGGCTACACCTTC
CASSGQGLRGYTF
>NA|TRBJ1-5|few|TRBV4-1
TGCGCCAGCAGCCAAGACCCCCCTACAGGGCGGGCTCAGCCCCAGCATTTT
CASSQDPPTGRAQPQHF
>NA|TRBJ2-3|NA|TRBV7-3
TGTGCCAGCAGCTTAAACGGGGCGGAGGGAGATACGCAGTATTTT
CASSLNGAEGDTQYF